This TCR beta chain was obtained from a study of beta chain features in type 1 diabetes. With respect to this clone: What it recognizes is unknown.

Expressed TCRB transcripts got sequenced, as all isolated RNA was reverse transcribed. The protocol was immunoSEQ multiplex PCR, while the TCRdb copy is restricted to in-frame clones and leaves out a portion. The data show some 290,000 clones, approximately 24% seen once. Trimming took 3 bases from V and 6 from J; bases not matched to a gene: 7. CDR1 and CDR2 (germline): MDHEN, SYDVKM. The CDR3 covers 15 residues. Overall study findings and caveats: Shortening that was moderate but significant affected the TCRB CDR3s of Type 1 diabetes patients in all four CD4+ subsets.

Every single donor gave one heparinised blood draw, and these averaged roughly 100 mL. The clonotype was recovered from a woman younger than 45 with type 1 diabetes. J is TRBJ1-5 and V is TRBV28; 8 nucleotides agree with TRBD1. The sample was naive CD4+ T cells from blood. This CDR3 reads CASSFISGGGQPQHF. DNA of the CDR3: TGTGCCAGCAGTTTTATTTCAGGGGGCGGTCAGCCCCAGCATTTT.